The present T cell receptor (beta chain) was sequenced within a study of blood T cell repertoires in COVID-19. Original processing notes: Using reference gene primer amplification, nucleated cell counts were estimated. TCRdb's table, derived via immunoSEQ multiplex PCR, lists solely in-frame clones and lacks some. V and J calls and clone size are copied from that table; D and trimming were computed from the DNA. The table includes 70,000 to 95,000 clones, around four fifths detected once. The CDR3 is 16 residues long. J was trimmed by 8 bases and V by 4 bases; bases with no gene match: 15. Per the germline V gene, CDR1 is LNHDA and CDR2 is SQIVND (reference sequence).

The sequencing input was peripheral blood. The chain combines TRBV19 with TRBJ1-2; 8 nucleotides line up with TRBD1. The receptor's source is a human donor in a cohort sampled during active COVID-19. Here the CDR3 reads CASSTGQGLGLGGYTF. CDR3 DNA sequence: TGTGCCAGTAGTACCGGACAGGGTCTGGGCCTTGGAGGCTACACCTTC.